Each of the 17 T cell receptor beta chains below was sequenced from the same sample in a study of T-cell reconstitution after alpha-beta-depleted transplantation in children. As it was prepared, the TCRbeta library received unique molecular identifiers. In TCRdb, the PCR reads were re-called with MiXCR into one record per CDR3 protein. This sample has about 460,000 distinct CDR3 sequences, with around 13% found just once. Sample: PBMCs from the stem cell graft donor, taken from the stem cell graft. The receptors come from a human donor who donated a stem cell graft to a child with combined immunodeficiency.

The chain recombines TRBV14 with TRBJ2-7; D unclear. Trimming shortened V by 0 bases and J by 2 bases, and 14 bases separated the two germline ends. Per the germline V gene, CDR1 is SGHDN and CDR2 is FVKESK. The CDR3 has 16 amino acids. Here the CDR3 reads CASSQDVSSLPYEQYF. CDR3 nucleotide sequence: TGTGCCAGCAGCCAAGATGTCAGCTCCTTGCCCTACGAGCAGTACTTC.

The chain links TRBV6-1 to TRBJ1-2, with 8 nucleotides matching TRBD1. The CDR3 has 13 amino acids. The germline V gene encodes CDR1 MNHNS and CDR2 SASEGT. Germline trimming cut 5 bases from V and 6 bases from J; bases unmatched to any gene: 5. The CDR3 region is CASSIQGADGYTF. The CDR3, as DNA: TGTGCCAGCAGTATTCAGGGGGCGGATGGCTACACCTTC.

This clonotype has a handful of counts. The V and J genes are TRBV11-3 and TRBJ2-3, with 12 bases that match TRBD2. This CDR3 comprises 17 residues. After removal of 1 base from V and 2 bases from J, the junction contained 4 bases not matched to a gene. CDR1 is SGHNT, CDR2 YENEEA, per germline. The CDR3: CASSLGLAGEITDTQYF. The CDR3 DNA reads TGTGCCAGCAGCTTAGGACTAGCGGGAGAGATCACAGATACGCAGTATTTT.

This clonotype was seen at least ten times. The CDR3 reads CASSPGTSGSTDTQYF. As DNA, the CDR3 is TGTGCCAGCAGTCCGGGGACTAGCGGGAGTACAGATACGCAGTATTTT. The chain has TRBV12-3 or TRBV12-4 and TRBJ2-3; 14 positions agree with TRBD2. The V and J ends lost 5 bases and 3 bases, in that order; junction bases with no gene match: 4. This CDR3 spans 16 amino acids.

V usage is TRBV7-3 and J usage is TRBJ2-5; no clear D. This CDR3 comprises 15 residues. The germline V and J ends were trimmed by 5 bases and 5 bases, with 18 bases remaining between them. Germline lookup yields CDR1 SGHTA and CDR2 FQGTGA. In nucleotides, the CDR3 is TGTGCCAGCAGCCCCTCGTTGCTCCGCCGGGAGACCCAGTACTTC. Amino acid sequence: CASSPSLLRRETQYF.

This clonotype was seen at least ten times. The rearrangement uses TRBV6-2 or TRBV6-3 and TRBJ2-7, with TRBD1 matching 9 bases. This CDR3 is 14 amino acids long. The germline V gene has CDR1 MNHEY and CDR2 SVGEGT. V lost 5 bases, J lost 0 bases, and 2 bases stayed unmatched. The CDR3 region is CASSHRGPSYEQYF. For the CDR3, the DNA is TGTGCCAGCAGTCACAGGGGGCCCTCCTACGAGCAGTACTTC.

Many counts were recorded for this clonotype. The rearrangement links TRBV24-1 to TRBJ2-1; 9 positions agree with TRBD1. The ends lost 4 bases at V and 8 bases at J; junction bases unmatched: 8. Germline CDR1 is KGHDR and CDR2 is SFDVKD. This CDR3 has 15 residues. As DNA, the CDR3 is TGTGCCACCAGTGACCCGGGACAGGGTATCGATGAGCAGTTCTTC. It translates to CATSDPGQGIDEQFF.

This clonotype was recorded many times. The rearrangement uses TRBV19 and TRBJ2-1; D remains unclear. The V and J ends lost 5 bases and 0 bases respectively, with 11 bases between them. Germline CDR1 and CDR2: LNHDA and SQIVND (reference sequence). The CDR3 contains 15 residues. This CDR3 reads CASSADQSSYNEQFF. CDR3 nucleotide sequence: TGTGCCAGTAGTGCCGACCAGAGCTCCTACAATGAGCAGTTCTTC.

In this sample, this clonotype turned up many times. This chain connects TRBV7-2 to TRBJ2-7; no clear D. The germline gives CDR1 SGHTA, CDR2 FQGNSA. V was pared by 3 bases and J by 4 bases, with 10 bases between. CDR3 length equals 13 residues. CDR3 DNA sequence: TGTGCCAGCAGCTTCTCTAGTATTTACGAGCAGTACTTC. Its translation: CASSFSSIYEQYF.

This clonotype was observed many times. J is TRBJ2-1 and V is TRBV7-3, with 7 bases matching TRBD2. V lost 4 bases, J lost 12 bases, and 6 bases stayed unmatched. This CDR3 comprises 12 residues. Germline V gene sequence: CDR1 SGHTA, CDR2 FQGTGA. The chain's CDR3 is CASSSGLEPQFF. The CDR3 nucleotides are TGTGCCAGCAGCTCAGGACTAGAGCCGCAGTTCTTC.

This clonotype has just a few counts. The chain links TRBV7-2 to TRBJ2-7; a possible D gene is TRBD2 (6 bases). V was clipped by 1 base and J by 2 bases, with 18 bases between them. Germline V gene sequence: CDR1 SGHTA, CDR2 FQGNSA. The CDR3 is 17 amino acids. The CDR3 loop is CASSLGLTGGYTYEQYF. The CDR3 DNA is TGTGCCAGCAGCTTAGGGCTTACCGGGGGTTATACCTACGAGCAGTACTTC.

This clonotype was detected only a few times. V usage is TRBV15 and J usage is TRBJ2-3, with no clear D. The V gene's germline CDR1 is LNHNV and CDR2 YYDKDF (reference sequence). The CDR3 runs 17 residues. The V end was cut by 1 base, the J end by 2 bases, with 16 bases between. CDR3 nucleotide sequence: TGTGCCACCAGCAGAGTTGTCCTTTTTGGAGCCACAGATACGCAGTATTTT. It encodes CATSRVVLFGATDTQYF.

This clonotype was detected a few times. This chain connects TRBV29-1 to TRBJ2-5; D is unclear. V shed 6 bases and J shed 4 bases, with 15 bases lying between them. CDR3 size: 13 residues. Germline CDR1 reads SQVTM; CDR2 reads ANQGSEA. The CDR3 region has the DNA TGCAGCGTCGACACCTCTACCCTAGAGACCCAGTACTTC. Translated: CSVDTSTLETQYF.

The J gene is TRBJ1-2, the V gene TRBV4-1; 11 nucleotides line up with TRBD1. This CDR3 comprises 15 residues. The junction had 7 bases not matched to a gene; V was cut back by 2 bases and J by 8 bases. Germline V gene data show CDR1 as MGHRA and CDR2 as YSYEKL. The CDR3 sequence is CASSQHRDRGKGYTF. In DNA form, the CDR3 reads TGCGCCAGCAGCCAACACCGGGACAGGGGGAAAGGCTACACCTTC.

In its sample, this clonotype was seen a few times. The chain combines TRBV5-6 with TRBJ2-1; TRBD2 matches 7 bases. V dropped 0 bases and J dropped 0; count of bases not matched to a gene: 9. From germline, CDR1 is SGHDT and CDR2 YYEEEE. The CDR3 sequence is 18 residues long. As DNA, the CDR3 is TGTGCCAGCAGCTTGGGGCTAGCGGACCCTTACTCCTACAATGAGCAGTTCTTC. Its protein is CASSLGLADPYSYNEQFF.

The genes are TRBV10-3 and TRBJ2-6, with TRBD1 matching 9 bases. This CDR3 is 18 amino acids long. The germline CDR1 and CDR2 sequences are ENHRY and SYGVKD. V shed 0 bases and J 1 base; nucleotides not matched to a gene: 4. The CDR3 nucleotides read TGTGCCATCAGTGAGTCGGGACAGGGAGTTTCTGGGGCCAACGTCCTGACTTTC. The encoded protein is CAISESGQGVSGANVLTF.

Many counts were recorded for this clonotype. The gene calls are TRBV4-3 and TRBJ2-1; D gene uncertain. Germline CDR1 reads LGHNA; CDR2 reads YSLEER. The CDR3 is 13 residues long. V dropped 1 base and J dropped 5 bases, with 6 bases sitting between them. The CDR3 reads CASSQVLNNEQFF. Written as DNA, the CDR3 is TGCGCCAGCAGCCAAGTTTTGAACAATGAGCAGTTCTTC.